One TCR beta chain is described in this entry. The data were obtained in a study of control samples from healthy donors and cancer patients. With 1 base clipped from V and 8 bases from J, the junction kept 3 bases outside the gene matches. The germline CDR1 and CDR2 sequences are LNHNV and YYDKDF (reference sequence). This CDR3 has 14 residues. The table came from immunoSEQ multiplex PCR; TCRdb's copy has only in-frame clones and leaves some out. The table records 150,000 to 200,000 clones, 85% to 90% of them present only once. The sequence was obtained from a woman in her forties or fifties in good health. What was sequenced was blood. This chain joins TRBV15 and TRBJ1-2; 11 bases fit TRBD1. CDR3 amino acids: CATSRVGQGEGYTF. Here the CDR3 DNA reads TGTGCCACCAGCAGAGTGGGACAGGGGGAGGGCTACACCTTC.